Described below is a single T cell receptor (beta chain) sequence and its context. Its antigen is unidentified. Repertoires were generated with immunoSEQ multiplex PCR, while TCRdb's copy carries only in-frame clones and drops some. The sample holds roughly 85,000 clones, 70% to 90% seen once. This sample was taken from a study of radiotherapy plus CTLA-4 blockade in lung cancer. Study-level points and caveats: Reports state that early shifts in blood T cell clones, with interferon-beta, best predicted response.

The input for sequencing was peripheral blood, taken from a patient treated with radiotherapy plus ipilimumab. The TCR was taken from a human donor with non-small cell lung cancer that progressed on radiotherapy plus ipilimumab.

Written as DNA, the CDR3 is TGTGCCAGCAGCTTGGGGGGGAGAGGGAGAAACGGGGAGCTGTTTTTT. It is translated as CASSLGGRGRNGELFF. V is TRBV5-4 and J is TRBJ2-2; D tentatively fits TRBD1 or TRBD2 (5 bases each). CDR3 length equals 16 residues. The germline V and J ends were trimmed by 0 bases and 7 bases, with 16 bases remaining between them. The germline CDR1 and CDR2 sequences are SGHNT and YYREEE (reference sequence).